This passage covers 25 T cell receptor beta chains from one sample sequenced in a study of blood T cell repertoires in COVID-19. Libraries were prepared by immunoSEQ multiplex PCR; TCRdb keeps only in-frame clonotypes and omits some of them. The sample has roughly 130,000 clones, 84% seen once. Specimen: peripheral blood. The receptors come from a woman in her thirties who had recovered from COVID-19.

The chain is built from TRBV3-1 (or the pseudogene TRBV3-2) and TRBJ1-2; 8 positions agree with TRBD1. Germline CDR1 and CDR2: LGHDT and YNNKEL (reference sequence). The CDR3 length is 16 residues. Unmatched junction bases numbered 11, after V lost 4 bases and J lost 4 bases. CDR3 sequence: CASSPSGRGRAYGYTF. Here the CDR3 DNA reads TGTGCCAGCAGCCCTTCGGGCAGGGGGCGGGCCTATGGCTACACCTTC.

The genes are TRBV2 and TRBJ2-4; TRBD2 aligns across 7 bases. Germline CDR1 reads SNHLY; CDR2 reads FYNNEI. J was trimmed by 7 bases and V by 1 base; bases with no gene match: 4. The CDR3 has 14 amino acids. Here the CDR3 DNA reads TGTGCCAGCAGTGAAGGGCTAGCGGTTAACATTCAGTACTTC. Encoded protein: CASSEGLAVNIQYF.

The chain is built from TRBV19 and TRBJ2-1; D not resolved. The length of the CDR3 is 14 residues. The V gene lost 3 bases and the J gene lost 0 bases, with 6 bases spanning the gap. Germline-derived CDR1 and CDR2 are LNHDA and SQIVND (reference sequence). The CDR3 sequence is CASSISFSYNEQFF. CDR3 bases: TGTGCCAGTAGTATCAGTTTCTCCTACAATGAGCAGTTCTTC.

V gene TRBV29-1 combines with J gene TRBJ1-1; a weak D match, TRBD1 (5 bases). The CDR3 consists of 14 residues. Trimming took off 3 bases at V and 1 base at J, with 12 bases between the two ends. Per germline, CDR1 SQVTM and CDR2 ANQGSEA. In nucleotides, the CDR3 is TGCAGCGTTGACGGGGGGAAGCCGAACACTGAAGCTTTCTTT. Its protein is CSVDGGKPNTEAFF.

This rearrangement joins TRBV19 to TRBJ1-5; D is unresolved. Germline V lookup: CDR1 LNHDA, CDR2 SQIVND (reference sequence). The V end was cut by 3 bases, the J end by 1 base, with 7 bases between. This CDR3 has 14 residues. The CDR3 DNA sequence: TGTGCCAGTAGTATGGCCACAAGCAATCAGCCCCAGCATTTT. This translates into CASSMATSNQPQHF.

CDR3 sequence: CASSVLGSSDRAYEQYF. The CDR3 DNA follows: TGTGCCAGCAGCGTGTTAGGATCATCGGACAGGGCCTACGAGCAGTACTTC. V gene TRBV9 combines with J gene TRBJ2-7, with 8 bases aligning to TRBD1. This CDR3 is built from 17 residues. CDR1 and CDR2 from the germline V gene are SGDLS and YYNGEE. Unmatched junction bases numbered 12, after V lost 2 bases and J lost 2 bases.

The V gene is TRBV5-5, the J gene TRBJ1-1, with TRBD1 as a possible D gene (6 bases). Germline CDR1 is SGHKS and CDR2 is YYEKEE (reference sequence). This CDR3 is built from 17 residues. The V end was cut by 4 bases, the J end by 1 base, with 20 bases between. CDR3 amino acids: CASSPATGTFWNTEAFF. In DNA, the CDR3 is TGTGCCAGCAGCCCGGCGACAGGTACCTTTTGGAACACTGAAGCTTTCTTT.

The chain links TRBV11-3 to TRBJ1-1, with 7 bases identical to TRBD1. The CDR3 consists of 13 residues. The ends lost 3 bases at V and 4 bases at J; junction bases unmatched: 2. From germline, CDR1 is SGHNT and CDR2 YENEEA. In DNA, the CDR3 is TGTGCCAGCAGCTTGGGACAGAGCACTGAAGCTTTCTTT. It translates to CASSLGQSTEAFF.

Only one count was recorded for this clone. The rearrangement joins TRBV28 to TRBJ1-2; no reliable D call. Trimming cost V 4 bases and J 2 bases, with 11 bases left between them. The CDR3 spans 14 residues. The germline gives CDR1 MDHEN, CDR2 SYDVKM. This chain's CDR3 is CASSWIGGNYGYTF. The CDR3 DNA is TGTGCCAGCAGTTGGATAGGAGGGAACTATGGCTACACCTTC.

CDR3 nucleotide sequence: TGTGCCAGCTCATTTCTCGGGGGGGCGAACACCGGGGAGCTGTTTTTT. This codes for CASSFLGGANTGELFF. The V call is TRBV27, the J call TRBJ2-2; 8 nucleotides agree with TRBD2. The CDR3 has 16 residues. The J segment lost 0 bases and the V segment lost 8 bases, leaving 8 bases of the junction unmatched. Germline CDR1 reads MNHEY; CDR2 reads SMNVEV (reference sequence).

The CDR3 region is CASSPGVPGTEAFF. The CDR3 DNA follows: TGTGCCAGCAGCCCGGGAGTTCCGGGCACTGAAGCTTTCTTT. This rearrangement joins TRBV11-3 to TRBJ1-1; D unclear. This CDR3 contains 14 residues. V was clipped by 5 bases and J by 4 bases, with 14 bases between them. CDR1 and CDR2 from the germline V gene are SGHNT and YENEEA.

V is TRBV24-1 and J is TRBJ1-5, with 11 bases matching TRBD1. This CDR3 has 19 residues. Germline values: CDR1 KGHDR, CDR2 SFDVKD. V gave up 5 bases and J gave up 2 bases; unmatched junction bases: 13. For the CDR3, the DNA is TGTGCCACCAGTGCCGGGCCCCGGACAGGGGGCGCGGGCAATCAGCCCCAGCATTTT. Translation: CATSAGPRTGGAGNQPQHF.

The chain joins TRBV29-1 to TRBJ1-2, with unresolved D. The CDR3 totals 11 residues. Trimming stripped 6 bases from V and 8 bases from J, with 13 bases between. CDR1 SQVTM and CDR2 ANQGSEA come from the germline V gene. The CDR3 protein is CSVWLSEGYTF. CDR3 coding DNA: TGCAGCGTCTGGCTCTCAGAAGGCTACACCTTC.

V is TRBV7-9 and J is TRBJ1-4; 9 bases line up with TRBD1. CDR1 and CDR2 from the germline V gene are SEHNR and FQNEAQ (reference sequence). This CDR3 has 15 amino acids. With 5 bases clipped from V and 6 bases from J, the junction kept 7 bases outside the gene matches. CDR3: CASSPTGGADEKLFF. CDR3 DNA: TGTGCCAGCAGCCCAACAGGGGGCGCGGATGAAAAACTGTTTTTT. The whole variable domain, filled in from reference TRBV7-9 and TRBJ1-4, reads DTGVSQNPRHKITKRGQNVTFRCDPISEHNRLYWYRQTLGQGPEFLTYFQNEAQLEKSRLLSDRFSAERPKGSFSTLEIQRTEQGDSAMYLCASSPTGGADEKLFFGSGTQLSVL.

V is TRBV27 and J is TRBJ2-2; the D is unclear. With 1 base removed from V and 5 bases from J, the gap between germline ends came to 14 bases. The CDR3 spans 16 residues. Germline loops: CDR1 MNHEY, CDR2 SMNVEV (reference sequence). The CDR3 nucleotides read TGTGCCAGCAGTTTATTGGCGGCTAGGAGAACCGGGGAGCTGTTTTTT. Protein sequence: CASSLLAARRTGELFF.

The CDR3 loop is CASTLDPRLWTSGVLDTDTQYF. CDR3 coding DNA: TGTGCCAGCACCCTTGACCCCCGATTGTGGACTAGCGGGGTCCTAGACACAGATACGCAGTATTTT. V gene TRBV7-9 combines with J gene TRBJ2-3; 12 bases map to TRBD2. The germline CDR1 and CDR2 sequences are SEHNR and FQNEAQ (reference sequence). The CDR3 is 22 amino acids. With V trimmed by 7 bases and J by 2 bases, 25 bases remained unmatched. Full variable domain (outside the CDR3, taken from reference TRBV7-9 and TRBJ2-3): DTGVSQNPRHKITKRGQNVTFRCDPISEHNRLYWYRQTLGQGPEFLTYFQNEAQLEKSRLLSDRFSAERPKGSFSTLEIQRTEQGDSAMYLCASTLDPRLWTSGVLDTDTQYFGPGTRLTVL.

The chain joins TRBV7-3 to TRBJ2-2, with 10 bases matching TRBD2. The ends lost 5 bases at V and 4 bases at J; junction bases unmatched: 10. From germline, CDR1 is SGHTA and CDR2 FQGTGA. CDR3 length: 17 amino acids. For the CDR3, the DNA is TGTGCCAGCAGCGGATACCTAGCGGGAGCGGGCACCGGGGAGCTGTTTTTT. Encoded protein: CASSGYLAGAGTGELFF.

The rearrangement joins TRBV6-1 to TRBJ2-6; maybe TRBD1 (6 bases). CDR3 size: 16 residues. Trimming took 3 bases from V and 2 from J, leaving 11 bases between them. Germline V gene sequence: CDR1 MNHNS, CDR2 SASEGT. In DNA, the CDR3 is TGTGCCAGCAGTGAGACAGGTTGGGCTGGGGCCAACGTCCTGACTTTC. Translation gives CASSETGWAGANVLTF.

This chain connects TRBV14 to TRBJ1-2; maybe TRBD1 (5 bases). CDR1 is SGHDN and CDR2 is FVKESK in the germline V gene. The CDR3 totals 13 residues. Trimming shortened V by 0 bases and J by 6 bases, and 8 bases separated the two germline ends. The CDR3 region is CASSQDSGNGYTF. CDR3 coding DNA: TGTGCCAGCAGCCAAGATTCAGGGAATGGCTACACCTTC.

The rearrangement joins TRBV27 to TRBJ1-6; D is unresolved. CDR1 and CDR2 (germline): MNHEY, SMNVEV (reference sequence). The CDR3 runs to 13 residues. V shed 5 bases and J shed 8 bases, with 10 bases lying between them. The CDR3 DNA reads TGTGCCAGCAGTCATAGAGAGGATTCACCCCTCCACTTT. Translating gives CASSHREDSPLHF.

V and J are TRBV6-4 and TRBJ2-3; 11 nucleotides match TRBD2. Germline V gene data show CDR1 as MRHNA and CDR2 as SNTAGT. The V segment lost 4 bases and the J segment 4 bases; nucleotides outside the gene matches: 4. The CDR3 contains 15 residues. The CDR3: CASSATSGGSDTQYF. CDR3 nucleotide sequence: TGTGCCAGCAGTGCCACTAGCGGGGGATCAGATACGCAGTATTTT.

This sequence joins TRBV10-2 and TRBJ1-5; D gene ambiguous. This CDR3 comprises 14 residues. Germline V gene sequence: CDR1 WSHSY, CDR2 SAAADI. Trimming left V 4 bases short and J 3 bases short, with 10 bases between. DNA for the CDR3: TGCGCCAGCAGTGTAGAGGATTACAATCAGCCCCAGCATTTT. Protein sequence: CASSVEDYNQPQHF.

There are a few counts of this clone. The chain carries TRBV2 and TRBJ2-3, with unresolved D. The CDR3 covers 14 residues. Germline V gene sequence: CDR1 SNHLY, CDR2 FYNNEI. The ends were cut back, 2 bases at V and 7 bases at J, with 13 bases in the middle. The DNA for the CDR3 is TGTGCCAGCAGTGAAACACGGAGCCTATATACGCAGTATTTT. Protein sequence: CASSETRSLYTQYF. The entire variable domain, with the rest obtained from reference TRBV2 and TRBJ2-3, is as follows: EPEVTQTPSHQVTQMGQEVILRCVPISNHLYFYWYRQILGQKVEFLVSFYNNEISEKSEIFDDQFSVERPDGSNFTLKIRSTKLEDSAMYFCASSETRSLYTQYFGPGTRLTVL.

The V and J genes are TRBV2 and TRBJ1-6, with D possibly matching TRBD1 (6 bases). The germline V gene encodes CDR1 SNHLY and CDR2 FYNNEI. This CDR3 is built from 16 residues. V lost 5 bases, J lost 5 bases, and 16 bases lay in between. The DNA for the CDR3 is TGTGCCAGCAGTAGAAGTCTGACAGGAAATAATTCACCCCTCCACTTT. As protein: CASSRSLTGNNSPLHF.

This clone came up a few times. The rearrangement links TRBV5-1 to TRBJ2-7; D is perhaps TRBD2 (5 bases). Per the germline V gene, CDR1 is SGHRS and CDR2 is YFSETQ. The CDR3 totals 11 residues. Trimming shortened V by 7 bases and J by 3 bases, and 8 bases separated the two germline ends. In DNA, the CDR3 is TGCGCCAGCCCACGGGGCTACGAGCAGTACTTC. Translating it yields CASPRGYEQYF.